The entry below describes one TCR beta chain. The second PCR ran about 6 to 11 cycles with a sample-barcoded 5' primer and J-beta primers. Each cDNA molecule carried a tag from a template-switch adaptor that contained 12 random nucleotides. TCRdb reanalysed the 5' RACE reads using MiXCR and keeps one entry per CDR3 protein. The sample shows 650,000 to 800,000 distinct CDR3 sequences, about 42% of them seen only once. This entry comes from a study of blood T cells in healthy people across ages. There are 15 residues in the CDR3. The germline CDR1 and CDR2 sequences are SGHTA and FQGNSA. V was clipped by 5 bases and J by 8 bases; unmatched bases: 10.

Sequences were obtained from blood. This TCR came from a man aged 55-75 years in good health. V is TRBV7-2 and J is TRBJ1-2; TRBD1 matches 11 bases. The CDR3 here is CASSVTGTGGDGYTF. In nucleotides, the CDR3 is TGTGCCAGCAGCGTTACCGGGACAGGGGGTGACGGCTACACCTTC. Together with reference TRBV7-2 and TRBJ1-2, the CDR3 gives the full variable domain: GAGVSQSPSNKVTEKGKDVELRCDPISGHTALYWYRQSLGQGLEFLIYFQGNSAPDKSGLPSDRFSAERTGGSVSTLTIQRTQQEDSAVYLCASSVTGTGGDGYTFGSGTRLTVV.